The T cell receptor (beta chain) described here comes from a study of Tregs in tolerant kidney transplant recipients (dated by TCRdb to between 2018 and 2021). With respect to the entire study: Transplants used related donors with nonmyeloablative bone marrow transplantation; mixed chimerism was transient in the human trials. Before combined kidney and bone marrow transplantation, this study identified donor-specific regulatory T cells using TCRbeta sequencing and then followed those same cells after transplant. Study-wide conclusions, independent of this receptor: PCR primers changed over time for some patients, so nucleotide-level comparison across those patients' samples was not possible. Because the study included only a small number of patients, the results must be confirmed in larger populations and under other immunosuppression protocols. In tolerant patients, the expansion of donor-specific Tregs was greater than global Treg expansion, suggesting that the expansion was antigen-driven rather than nonspecific. Expanding Tregs with activated donor B cells appeared to identify the most biologically relevant and donor-specific TCRbeta repertoire. Biological reproducibility was not directly assessed, although technical replication error appeared to be minimal.

The time point label here, explained by the study, means: blood sample drawn before combined kidney and bone marrow transplant. Thawed PBMCs were FACS-sorted into unstimulated Tregs (CD4+CD25+CD127-), CD4+ non-Tregs (CD4+CD25-), CD4 cells and CD8 cells. Prior to Treg sorting, thawed PBMCs were rested overnight at 37 degrees C with roughly 200 IU/ml IL-2. 4 combined kidney and bone marrow transplant recipients from the ITN036ST trial were included as patients, and samples were available only from these trial subjects. Healthy control blood was separated into PBMCs by Ficoll density gradient and cryopreserved, and patient PBMCs were collected both before and after transplant. For TCRbeta CDR3 sequencing, genomic DNA was extracted from sorted cells using the QIAGEN DNeasy Blood and Tissue Kit. High-throughput TCRbeta CDR3 sequencing, including PCR amplification with bias correction and internal controls, was performed commercially through immunoSEQ. Turning to the authors' computational methods: Unique productive TCRbeta sequences were defined by CDR3 nucleotide sequence where primers matched, and otherwise by CDR3 amino acid sequence together with Vbeta and Jbeta genes. To correct for sorting error, sequences found in more than one sorted population at a frequency ratio of 2:1 or less were discarded, and the remaining shared sequences were assigned to the population with the higher frequency. A sequence was defined as donor-reactive if the sequence was expanded at least 5-fold in CFSE-low cells compared with unstimulated cells and had a frequency of at least 0.01% in CFSE-low cells. Repertoire divergence was quantified by Jensen-Shannon divergence calculated from the top 100 TCRbeta sequences ranked by frequency. For samples with multiple sequencing runs, sorting error was corrected separately for each run before the runs were pooled. Drawn from immuneACCESS, this table holds only the in-frame rearrangements with V and J called that TCRdb kept. Clones are partly lost; checked studies trace under half to an unresolved V gene and leave the rest unexplained. V, J and clone size are taken as reported in that table, and D and trimming were inferred from the DNA itself. Counted in this sample were about 61,000 clones; approximately 83% of them appeared once. The ten largest clones add up to 2.1% of the sample.

The germline V gene (reference sequence) yields DFQATT for CDR1 and SNEGSKA for CDR2. Counted from cysteine to phenylalanine, this CDR3 has 8 amino acids. Only the CDR3 DNA is retained, 24 bases long and in frame from the first base. Concerning this clone itself: It has no known antigen specificity. Base qualities are missing; no much larger clone stands one base away.

Sequenced material: Tregs from blood, taken before the transplant. This receptor chain uses TRBV20-1 and TRBJ1-2; tentative D gene TRBD1, with 5 bases matching. The receptor comes from a human donor who received a combined kidney and bone marrow transplant. CDR3 reads: CVGEGYTF. At the DNA level, the sequence is TGCGTGGGGGAAGGCTACACCTTC.